Following are 17 T cell receptor beta chains from one sample sequenced in a study of blood T cells in healthy people across ages. Using a J-beta primer mix together with a sample-barcoded 5' primer, a second PCR was run for roughly 6 to 11 cycles. A single record per CDR3 protein comes from TCRdb applying MiXCR to the 5' RACE reads. The data show around 710,000 distinct CDR3 sequences, around 40% seen once. What was sequenced was blood. The receptors were sampled from a woman in her fifties or sixties in good health.

The rearrangement links TRBV20-1 to TRBJ1-4; possible D gene TRBD1, 6 bases. This CDR3 spans 12 amino acids. The ends were cut back, 1 base at V and 12 bases at J, with 12 bases in the middle. Germline V gene lookup returns CDR1 DFQATT and CDR2 SNEGSKA (reference sequence). CDR3 region: CSARVEGEELFF. CDR3 DNA: TGCAGTGCTAGAGTTGAGGGGGAAGAACTGTTTTTT.

V and J are TRBV5-1 and TRBJ2-1, with TRBD2 identical over 7 bases. Germline V gene data show CDR1 as SGHRS and CDR2 as YFSETQ. The CDR3 totals 15 residues. Trimming cost V 4 bases and J 4 bases; bases outside gene matches: 8. CDR3 nucleotides: TGCGCCAGCAGCCCCTCACTAGCGCTTTACAATGAGCAGTTCTTC. Translation gives CASSPSLALYNEQFF.

This chain links TRBV7-2 with TRBJ2-1; TRBD2 agrees at 10 bases. CDR1 is SGHTA, CDR2 FQGNSA, per germline. This CDR3 is 16 amino acids long. The trim removed 6 bases at V and 2 bases at J, leaving 7 bases unmatched. The CDR3 DNA follows: TGTGCCAGCAGGTCCAGACTAGCGGGCACCTACAATGAGCAGTTCTTC. Its translation: CASRSRLAGTYNEQFF.

This clonotype has just a few counts. This chain joins TRBV15 and TRBJ1-1, with 7 bases lining up with TRBD1. Germline values: CDR1 LNHNV, CDR2 YYDKDF (reference sequence). After removal of 4 bases from V and 1 base from J, the junction contained 6 bases not matched to a gene. The CDR3 runs 15 residues. The CDR3 DNA follows: TGTGCCACCAGCACCCGGACAGGAGAGAACACTGAAGCTTTCTTT. It yields the protein CATSTRTGENTEAFF.

The chain employs TRBV3-1 and TRBJ1-2; 11 bases agree with TRBD1. Germline V gives CDR1 LGHDT, CDR2 YNNKEL (reference sequence). V lost 4 bases to trimming and J lost 4 bases; unmatched junction nucleotides: 5. The CDR3 totals 15 residues. The DNA for the CDR3 is TGTGCCAGCAGCCCAAGGGACAGGGGGTCCTATGGCTACACCTTC. Its protein is CASSPRDRGSYGYTF.

With respect to this clonotype: One end of the junction varies from germline; a read error may be responsible. The chain recombines TRBV7-3 with TRBJ1-1, with TRBD1 as a possible D gene (6 bases). The CDR3 sequence is 15 residues long. Germline-derived CDR1 and CDR2 are SGHTA and FQGTGA. This CDR3 is CTSSPMGGAGTEAFF. DNA of the CDR3: TGTACCAGCAGCCCAATGGGGGGCGCAGGCACTGAAGCTTTCTTT.

This clonotype was seen only a few times. This chain connects TRBV11-2 to TRBJ1-6, with 7 bases lining up with TRBD1. V was pared by 2 bases and J by 5 bases, with 18 bases of the junction left unmatched. The CDR3 contains 20 residues. CDR1 is SGHAT, CDR2 FQNNGV, per germline. The CDR3 loop reads CASSLRGGTAFPFNNSPLHF. The CDR3 bases are TGTGCCAGCAGCTTAAGGGGTGGGACAGCCTTTCCATTCAATAATTCACCCCTCCACTTT.

This clonotype appeared many times. V gene TRBV3-1 combines with J gene TRBJ2-1; TRBD2 aligns across 9 bases. Germline values: CDR1 LGHDT, CDR2 YNNKEL (reference sequence). The CDR3 spans 16 residues. Unmatched junction bases numbered 3, after V lost 1 base and J lost 2 bases. This chain's CDR3 is CASSQGLAGTYNEQFF. The DNA for the CDR3 is TGTGCCAGCAGCCAAGGGCTAGCGGGGACCTACAATGAGCAGTTCTTC.

The genes are TRBV7-2 and TRBJ1-5; D unresolved. The CDR3 sequence is 16 residues long. Germline assignment: CDR1 SGHTA and CDR2 FQGNSA. Trimming shortened V by 2 bases and J by 0 bases, and 11 bases separated the two germline ends. CDR3 nucleotide sequence: TGTGCCAGCAGCTTAAGTTTAGGGAGTAGCAATCAGCCCCAGCATTTT. Translated: CASSLSLGSSNQPQHF.

This chain connects TRBV6-4 to TRBJ2-6, with D perhaps TRBD2 (5 bases). The CDR3 covers 16 residues. CDR1 and CDR2 (germline): MRHNA, SNTAGT. Trimming took off 0 bases at V and 3 bases at J, with 9 bases between the two ends. The CDR3 DNA is TGTGCCAGCAGTGACTCCGAGGCGGGTGGGGCCAACGTCCTGACTTTC. Translation: CASSDSEAGGANVLTF.

The sample holds a few counts of this clonotype. This chain links TRBV28 with TRBJ2-4, with no clear D. CDR3 length equals 17 residues. Germline-derived CDR1 and CDR2 are MDHEN and SYDVKM. Trimming left V 8 bases short and J 1 base short, with 21 bases between. The CDR3 protein is CASSARAWDGAKNIQYF. The CDR3 region has the DNA TGTGCCAGCTCTGCTAGGGCGTGGGATGGGGCCAAAAACATTCAGTACTTC.

The CDR3 nucleotides are TGTGCCAGCAGCTCAGGACTAGCTAATGAGCAGTTCTTC. Translation gives CASSSGLANEQFF. V and J are TRBV7-2 and TRBJ2-1; TRBD2 matches 8 bases. CDR3 length: 13 amino acids. V was clipped by 4 bases and J by 7 bases; unmatched bases: 3. CDR1 is SGHTA, CDR2 FQGNSA, per germline.

The chain links TRBV14 to TRBJ1-4; no clear D gene. The length of the CDR3 is 12 residues. The V gene lost 0 bases and the J gene lost 6 bases, with 2 bases spanning the gap. Germline V gene sequence: CDR1 SGHDN, CDR2 FVKESK. The CDR3 reads CASSQDDEKLFF. DNA for the CDR3: TGTGCCAGCAGCCAAGATGATGAAAAACTGTTTTTT.

Only one count was recorded for this clonotype. This chain connects TRBV11-2 to TRBJ1-1, with D possibly being TRBD1 (6 bases). CDR3 length: 16 residues. CDR1 and CDR2 from the germline V gene are SGHAT and FQNNGV. V was cut by 3 bases and J by 0 bases, with 14 bases left in between. CDR3 protein: CASSFSGGKLNTEAFF. Written as DNA, the CDR3 is TGTGCCAGCAGCTTTTCGGGGGGCAAACTGAACACTGAAGCTTTCTTT.

With respect to this clonotype: An end of the junction does not agree with germline; a read error may underlie this. The chain carries TRBV6-6 and TRBJ2-5; TRBD1 aligns across 9 bases. The germline V gene encodes CDR1 MNHNY and CDR2 SVGAGI (reference sequence). The CDR3 sequence is 14 residues long. CDR3 region: CASRAGQGQEAQYF. CDR3 DNA: TGTGCCAGCAGGGCGGGACAGGGCCAAGAGGCCCAGTACTTC.

This clonotype occurred once. The CDR3 loop reads CSARVGVSEAFF. The CDR3 DNA reads as TGCAGTGCTAGGGTCGGGGTTTCGGAAGCTTTCTTT. This chain connects TRBV20-1 to TRBJ1-1; D not certain. The CDR3 spans 12 residues. Per the germline V gene, CDR1 is DFQATT and CDR2 is SNEGSKA (reference sequence). Trimming took 3 bases from V and 8 from J, leaving 13 bases between them.

Note on this clonotype: One end of the junction does not line up with germline, which may come from a read error. The chain recombines TRBV10-3 with TRBJ2-1; 11 nucleotides agree with TRBD2. The CDR3 is 14 amino acids. Germline CDR1 is ENHRY and CDR2 is SYGVKD. DNA for the CDR3: TGTGCCATAACCGGGACTAGCGGTTACAATAAGCAGTTCTTC. Protein sequence: CAITGTSGYNKQFF.